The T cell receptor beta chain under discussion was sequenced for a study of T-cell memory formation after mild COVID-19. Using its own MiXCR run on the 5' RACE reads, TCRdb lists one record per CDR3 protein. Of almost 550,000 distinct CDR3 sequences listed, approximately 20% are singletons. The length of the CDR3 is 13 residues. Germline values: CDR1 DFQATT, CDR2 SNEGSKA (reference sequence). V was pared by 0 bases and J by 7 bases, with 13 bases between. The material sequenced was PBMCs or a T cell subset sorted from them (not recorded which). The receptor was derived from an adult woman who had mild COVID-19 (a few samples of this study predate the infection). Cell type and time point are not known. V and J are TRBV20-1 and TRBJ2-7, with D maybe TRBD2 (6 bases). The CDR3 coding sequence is TGCAGTGCTAGAGACGCCCGACGGGGGGAGCAGTACTTC. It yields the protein CSARDARRGEQYF.